Listed below are T cell receptor beta chains from one sample, sequenced in a study of cytomegalovirus exposure and HLA in healthy donors. Generated by immunoSEQ multiplex PCR, the TCRdb table keeps only in-frame clones and is missing some. The sample comprises some 110,000 clones, more than 70% of which are singletons, and 4.9% rests with the top ten. Material for sequencing was PBMCs. All receptors derive from a man between 18 and 29 years old in good health and CMV-seronegative. CDR3s include the opening cysteine and the closing phenylalanine or tryptophan. D genes are given only for firm matches. Clone size is not always given. Where it is, it says once, few, many or a class for expanded clones.

D gene | J gene | clone size | V gene | CDR3 protein | CDR3 DNA
TRBD2 | TRBJ2-3 | . | TRBV10-3 | CAISKTSGTEADTQYF | TGTGCCATCAGTAAGACTAGCGGGACCGAAGCAGATACGCAGTATTTT
. | TRBJ1-1 | many | TRBV6-1 | CASSEVSQASTEAFF | TGTGCCAGCAGTGAAGTCTCACAGGCGAGCACTGAAGCTTTCTTT
TRBD2 | TRBJ2-1 | . | TRBV4-2 | CASSQEEGAGGLNEQFF | TGTGCCAGCAGCCAAGAGGAAGGGGCGGGGGGCCTCAATGAGCAGTTCTTC
. | TRBJ1-4 | . | TRBV2 | CASSEAPEGKLFF | TGTGCCAGCAGTGAAGCGCCAGAGGGAAAACTGTTTTTT
. | TRBJ2-7 | once | TRBV18 | CASSPTRASYEQYF | TGTGCCAGCTCACCAACCAGGGCCTCCTACGAGCAGTACTTC
. | TRBJ1-2 | . | TRBV30 | CAWSGPGGAGQSYGYTF | TGTGCCTGGAGTGGGCCGGGGGGGGCGGGGCAGAGCTATGGCTACACCTTC
TRBD2 | TRBJ2-2 | . | TRBV30 | CAWREGPGELFF | TGTGCCTGGCGGGAGGGGCCCGGGGAGCTGTTTTTT
TRBD1 | TRBJ1-3 | . | TRBV7-2 | CASSFGLTGAGNTIYF | TGTGCCAGCAGCTTTGGCCTGACAGGGGCCGGAAACACCATATATTTT
TRBD1 | TRBJ2-1 | . | TRBV7-9 | CASSPKDRPVRQFF | TGTGCCAGCAGCCCCAAGGACAGGCCAGTCAGGCAGTTCTTC
TRBD1 | TRBJ2-7 | . | TRBV5-1 | CASSRDRGYEQYF | TGCGCCAGCAGCCGGGACAGGGGCTACGAGCAGTACTTC
TRBD1 | TRBJ2-7 | . | TRBV5-1 | CASSFEGQVIGEQYF | TGCGCCAGCAGCTTTGAAGGACAGGTGATAGGCGAGCAGTACTTC
. | TRBJ2-2 | . | TRBV19 | CASSKWLTSGTGELFF | TGTGCCAGTAGTAAGTGGTTGACTAGTGGTACCGGGGAGCTGTTTTTT
. | TRBJ2-1 | . | TRBV7-9 | CASSLVGSDNEQFF | TGTGCCAGCAGCTTAGTCGGGTCCGACAATGAGCAGTTCTTC
. | TRBJ1-1 | . | TRBV7-2 | CASSFKMNTEAFF | TGTGCCAGCAGCTTTAAAATGAACACTGAAGCTTTCTTT
. | TRBJ1-3 | . | TRBV6-1 | CASSDAPVLRPSGNTIYF | TGTGCCAGCAGTGATGCCCCTGTACTACGGCCCTCTGGAAACACCATATATTTT
TRBD1 | TRBJ1-1 | . | TRBV6-1 | CASSGGQVNTEAFF | TGTGCCAGCAGTGGTGGACAGGTGAACACTGAAGCTTTCTTT
. | TRBJ1-1 | . | TRBV6-6 | CASSYRRENTEAFF | TGTGCCAGCAGTTACCGGCGGGAGAACACTGAAGCTTTCTTT
. | TRBJ1-1 | . | TRBV14 | CASSQDVFTGTEAFF | TGTGCCAGCAGCCAAGATGTATTTACAGGGACTGAAGCTTTCTTT
. | TRBJ2-6 | . | TRBV5-1 | CASSLPPPRLPSGANVLTF | TGCGCCAGCAGCTTGCCTCCGCCCAGACTCCCCTCTGGGGCCAACGTCCTGACTTTC
. | TRBJ1-3 | . | TRBV30 | CAWITSGNTIYF | TGTGCCTGGATAACGAGTGGAAACACCATATATTTT
TRBD1 | TRBJ2-1 | . | TRBV2 | CASIEDRYNEQFF | TGTGCCAGCATTGAGGACAGGTACAATGAGCAGTTCTTC
TRBD1 | TRBJ2-5 | . | TRBV15 | CATSGGTGQETQYF | TGTGCCACCAGCGGGGGGACAGGGCAAGAGACCCAGTACTTC
. | TRBJ2-1 | . | TRBV29-1 | CSVVSLGNEQFF | TGCAGCGTTGTTTCCCTCGGCAATGAGCAGTTCTTC
TRBD2 | TRBJ2-5 | . | TRBV18 | CASSPRLAGPKDDQETQYF | TGTGCCAGCTCACCCCGACTAGCGGGGCCGAAGGACGACCAAGAGACCCAGTACTTC
. | TRBJ1-1 | . | TRBV5-1 | CASKQDPNTEAFF | TGCGCCAGTAAACAGGACCCGAACACTGAAGCTTTCTTT
. | TRBJ1-1 | . | TRBV11-2 | CASSLDGRGTEAFF | TGTGCCAGCAGCTTAGACGGGAGGGGCACTGAAGCTTTCTTT
. | TRBJ2-5 | . | TRBV5-1 | CASSLEGGVQETQYF | TGCGCCAGCAGCTTGGAAGGCGGGGTCCAAGAGACCCAGTACTTC
TRBD2 | TRBJ2-7 | . | TRBV5-6 | CASSFGASGRAYEQYF | TGTGCCAGCAGCTTCGGGGCTAGCGGGAGGGCCTACGAGCAGTACTTC
. | TRBJ1-2 | . | TRBV5-6 | CASSVGQNNLHAGYGYTF | TGTGCCAGCAGCGTAGGACAGAACAACCTTCATGCGGGCTATGGCTACACCTTC
TRBD2 | TRBJ2-7 | . | TRBV5-6 | CASSPRLGLAGEFEQYF | TGTGCCAGCAGCCCGCGACTGGGACTAGCGGGAGAGTTTGAGCAGTACTTC
. | TRBJ1-5 | . | TRBV5-6 | CASSFTRGGRLGQPQHF | TGTGCCAGCAGCTTCACTCGGGGGGGCCGGTTGGGTCAGCCCCAGCATTTT
. | TRBJ2-1 | . | TRBV19 | CASPRTLEQFF | TGTGCCAGCCCCAGGACTTTGGAGCAGTTCTTC
. | TRBJ2-1 | . | TRBV6-5 | CASGGTNYNEQFF | TGTGCCAGCGGCGGGACCAACTACAATGAGCAGTTCTTC
TRBD2 | TRBJ2-1 | . | TRBV7-2 | CASSFRLAGRYNEQFF | TGTGCCAGCAGCTTTAGACTAGCGGGACGGTACAATGAGCAGTTCTTC
TRBD2 | TRBJ2-1 | . | TRBV19 | CASTGPGLAGEQFF | TGTGCCAGTACCGGACCGGGACTAGCGGGAGAGCAGTTCTTC
TRBD2 | TRBJ2-7 | . | TRBV9 | CASSLSPGGGEQYF | TGTGCCAGCAGCCTCTCGCCGGGAGGGGGCGAGCAGTACTTC
. | TRBJ1-1 | . | TRBV11-2 | CASSLSQAEAFF | TGTGCCAGCAGCTTGAGCCAGGCTGAAGCTTTCTTT
TRBD2 | TRBJ2-3 | . | TRBV30 | CAWSSGVSTDTQYF | TGTGCCTGGTCTAGCGGGGTTAGCACAGATACGCAGTATTTT
TRBD1 | TRBJ1-5 | . | TRBV4-1 | CASSHLGTVNQPQHF | TGCGCCAGCAGCCACCTGGGGACAGTCAATCAGCCCCAGCATTTT
TRBD2 | TRBJ2-3 | once | TRBV7-2 | CASSFRTSGGHSTDTQYF | TGTGCCAGCAGCTTCCGGACTAGCGGGGGACATAGCACAGATACGCAGTATTTT
TRBD2 | TRBJ2-1 | . | TRBV15 | CATSRPGLAGSHGFF | TGTGCCACCAGCAGACCGGGACTAGCGGGCTCTCATGGGTTCTTC
. | TRBJ1-1 | . | TRBV2 | CASPLKGGFTEAFF | TGTGCCAGTCCCCTAAAGGGGGGGTTCACTGAAGCTTTCTTT
. | TRBJ1-5 | . | TRBV30 | CAWSTLTGSQPQHF | TGTGCCTGGAGTACATTAACAGGGAGTCAGCCCCAGCATTTT
TRBD1 | TRBJ2-7 | . | TRBV28 | CASSRTGGYEQYF | TGTGCCAGCAGTCGGACAGGCGGTTACGAGCAGTACTTC
. | TRBJ2-1 | . | TRBV5-1 | CASSSPGSPFF | TGCGCCAGCAGCTCCCCGGGTTCTCCGTTCTTC
. | TRBJ2-5 | once | TRBV9 | CASSVVGSGQQETQYF | TGTGCCAGCAGCGTAGTCGGTAGCGGCCAACAAGAGACCCAGTACTTC
TRBD1 | TRBJ1-4 | . | TRBV19 | CASSKGQTTTNEKLFF | TGTGCCAGTAGCAAGGGACAGACTACAACTAATGAAAAACTGTTTTTT
TRBD1 | TRBJ2-1 | . | TRBV7-9 | CASSHRDRANEQFF | TGTGCCAGCAGCCACCGGGACAGGGCGAATGAGCAGTTCTTC
TRBD2 | TRBJ2-1 | few | TRBV30 | CAWSAQRGNEQFF | TGTGCCTGGAGTGCACAGCGGGGGAATGAGCAGTTCTTC
. | TRBJ1-1 | . | TRBV7-9 | CASSFGGDTEAFF | TGTGCCAGCAGCTTCGGAGGGGACACTGAAGCTTTCTTT
. | TRBJ1-2 | . | TRBV7-2 | CASSPREVYGYTF | TGTGCCAGCAGCCCCCGGGAGGTCTATGGCTACACCTTC